The 11 T cell receptor beta chains below were found in one sample sequenced in a study of T cell changes during pregnancy in multiple sclerosis. The method was immunoSEQ multiplex PCR; TCRdb's version includes in-frame clones alone and lacks a portion of them. The sample lists about 37,000 clones, approximately 91% occurring once. The source was CD4+ T cells from peripheral blood mononuclear cells, collected in the third trimester of pregnancy. The receptors shown here come from a female donor in good health, enrolled as a control in a pregnancy study.

This clone was counted only a few times. The chain employs TRBV7-8 and TRBJ1-5; D ambiguous. There are 12 residues in the CDR3. CDR1 is SGHVS, CDR2 FQNEAQ, per germline. V dropped 4 bases and J dropped 4 bases, with 5 bases sitting between them. The CDR3 DNA is TGTGCCAGCAGCTCAACAAATCAGCCCCAGCATTTT. Its protein is CASSSTNQPQHF. Full variable domain (outside the CDR3, taken from reference TRBV7-8 and TRBJ1-5): GAGVSQSPRYKVAKRGQDVALRCDPISGHVSLFWYQQALGQGPEFLTYFQNEAQLDKSGLPSDRFFAERPEGSVSTLKIQRTQQEDSAVYLCASSSTNQPQHFGDGTRLSIL.

The chain has TRBV2 and TRBJ1-1; D possibly corresponds to TRBD1 (6 bases). Germline assignment: CDR1 SNHLY and CDR2 FYNNEI. The CDR3 runs 14 residues. Trimming left V 4 bases short and J 3 bases short, with 12 bases between. The CDR3 coding sequence is TGTGCCAGCAGTGTAGGGGGATCCGACACTGAAGCTTTCTTT. Translating gives CASSVGGSDTEAFF. The full variable domain, in which reference TRBV2 and TRBJ1-1 provide the parts outside the CDR3, is EPEVTQTPSHQVTQMGQEVILRCVPISNHLYFYWYRQILGQKVEFLVSFYNNEISEKSEIFDDQFSVERPDGSNFTLKIRSTKLEDSAMYFCASSVGGSDTEAFFGQGTRLTVV.

The CDR3 sequence: CASRDWGNTIYF. CDR3 DNA: TGTGCCAGCAGAGACTGGGGAAACACCATATATTTT. The chain recombines TRBV6-1 with TRBJ1-3; unclear D gene. Germline lookup yields CDR1 MNHNS and CDR2 SASEGT. The CDR3 runs to 12 residues. The V and J ends lost 6 bases and 4 bases respectively, with 7 bases between them.

The V call is TRBV10-2, the J call TRBJ2-7; a weak D match, TRBD1 (5 bases). Germline V lookup: CDR1 WSHSY, CDR2 SAAADI. The CDR3 has 14 amino acids. V lost 4 bases and J lost 0, with 10 bases in between. The CDR3 sequence: CASSGGASSYEQYF. The CDR3 coding sequence is TGCGCCAGCAGTGGTGGGGCCAGCTCCTACGAGCAGTACTTC.

The J gene is TRBJ1-6, the V gene TRBV6-1; D remains ambiguous. This CDR3 has 16 amino acids. With 4 bases removed from V and 0 bases from J, the gap between germline ends came to 10 bases. CDR1 MNHNS and CDR2 SASEGT come from the germline V gene. The CDR3 loop is CASSARSSSYNSPLHF. The CDR3, as DNA: TGTGCCAGCAGTGCGAGGTCTAGCTCCTATAATTCACCCCTCCACTTT.

This rearrangement joins TRBV10-3 to TRBJ2-3; 8 nucleotides agree with TRBD2. The CDR3 is 17 residues long. V was clipped by 3 bases and J by 5 bases; unmatched bases: 13. CDR1 and CDR2 (germline): ENHRY, SYGVKD. DNA for the CDR3: TGTGCCATCAGTGACTCTTCTCGGGGGGGCGTGGGAGATACGCAGTATTTT. This translates into CAISDSSRGGVGDTQYF.

The V and J genes are TRBV10-3 and TRBJ2-1, with TRBD2 matching 11 bases. Trimming took 0 bases from V and 9 from J; bases not matched to a gene: 7. CDR1 ENHRY and CDR2 SYGVKD come from the germline V gene. The CDR3 is made up of 16 amino acids. CDR3: CAISESGLAGGSEQFF. The CDR3 DNA reads TGTGCCATCAGTGAGTCGGGGCTAGCGGGGGGAAGTGAGCAGTTCTTC.

The chain recombines TRBV28 with TRBJ2-5, with 9 bases matching TRBD1. The V gene end was trimmed by 0 bases and the J gene end by 5 bases; junction bases not matched to a gene: 7. Looked up from germline, CDR1 is MDHEN and CDR2 is SYDVKM. There are 16 residues in the CDR3. CDR3 in amino acids: CASSLWGQGDGETQYF. The DNA for the CDR3 is TGTGCCAGCAGTTTATGGGGACAGGGAGATGGGGAGACCCAGTACTTC.

The rearrangement links TRBV4-1 to TRBJ1-2; TRBD1 matches 8 bases. Germline CDR1 reads MGHRA; CDR2 reads YSYEKL. With 1 base clipped from V and 3 bases from J, the junction kept 10 bases outside the gene matches. This CDR3 region has 17 residues. CDR3 DNA: TGCGCCAGCAGCCAAGGGGCGCACAGGGGGAGATACTATGGCTACACCTTC. Protein: CASSQGAHRGRYYGYTF.

The V call is TRBV7-9, the J call TRBJ1-5, with 7 bases lining up with TRBD1. The CDR3 extends over 16 amino acids. CDR1 and CDR2 (germline): SEHNR, FQNEAQ (reference sequence). Trimming removed 1 base from V and 9 bases from J; junction bases left unmatched: 12. The CDR3 loop reads CASSLVGRGDLSPQHF. In DNA, the CDR3 is TGTGCCAGCAGCTTAGTAGGCAGGGGGGACCTATCGCCCCAGCATTTT.

The J gene is TRBJ1-1, the V gene TRBV10-2; D gene uncertain. The CDR3 totals 15 residues. CDR1 is WSHSY, CDR2 SAAADI, per germline. Deletions cut 6 bases from V and 0 bases from J, with 14 bases between. The chain's CDR3 is CASRPDWPLNTEAFF. For the CDR3, the DNA is TGCGCCAGCAGACCAGATTGGCCATTGAACACTGAAGCTTTCTTT.